The 18 T cell receptor beta chains presented below share a single source sample, sequenced in a study of CXCR3-negative and CXCR3-positive naive CD8 T cells (dated by TCRdb to between 2017 and 2020). Sequencing instrument: NextSeq 550. The Human TCR Profiling Kit (MiLaboratory) was used to make UMI-labeled 5' RACE TRB cDNA libraries. TCRdb reprocessed the reads into one record per CDR3 protein sequence, lacking DNA. The sample's table lists a count of 100,000 to 150,000 distinct CDR3 sequences. Less than 0.3% of the sample belongs to the ten largest clones. Material: naive CXCR3- CD8+ T cells from blood. The cell subset or site label corresponds to: CD45RO-CCR7+CD27+CD95- naive CD8+ T cells lacking CXCR3 (TNR3-). These TCRs come from a human donor in good health. Some clones in this sample may be carry-over from other donors' samples.

The V and J genes are TRBV11-2 and TRBJ2-3. This CDR3 comprises 16 residues. Germline V CDR1 and CDR2: SGHAT, FQNNGV. The CDR3 loop is CASSSTSVGATDTQYF.

This chain uses TRBV29-1 with TRBJ2-1; TCRdb gives TRBD2 as the D gene, but with no DNA this cannot be confirmed. From germline, CDR1 is SQVTM and CDR2 ANQGSEA. The CDR3 is made up of 14 amino acids. The CDR3: CSVELAGGMDEQFF.

The CDR3 sequence is CASSFTAATHSPLHF. This chain uses TRBV28 with TRBJ1-6; TCRdb calls TRBD1, which cannot be checked without DNA. The CDR3 spans 15 residues. Germline values: CDR1 MDHEN, CDR2 SYDVKM.

V is TRBV14 and J is TRBJ1-3. This CDR3 is 15 amino acids long. Per the germline V gene, CDR1 is SGHDN and CDR2 is FVKESK. CDR3 amino acids: CASSQARLSGNTIYF.

J is TRBJ2-7 and V is TRBV28. Germline V CDR1 and CDR2: MDHEN, SYDVKM. The CDR3 is 11 residues long. The CDR3 loop is CAVGSSYEQYF.

V usage is TRBV7-3 and J usage is TRBJ2-3. CDR3 length: 14 amino acids. Looked up from germline, CDR1 is SGHTA and CDR2 is FQGTGA. Here the CDR3 reads CASSSSLLTDTQYF.

The J gene is TRBJ2-3, the V gene TRBV2; TCRdb proposes TRBD2, but this gene call is untestable without DNA. This CDR3 is built from 17 residues. Germline assignment: CDR1 SNHLY and CDR2 FYNNEI. This chain's CDR3 is CASSGEGLAGATDTQYF.

The V call is TRBV6-5, the J call TRBJ2-5. The CDR3 length is 15 residues. From germline, CDR1 is MNHEY and CDR2 SVGAGI. The CDR3: CASSYSSGFVETQYF.

The chain carries TRBV4-1 and TRBJ2-3; TCRdb lists TRBD1, though no DNA is available to test this call. Germline CDR1 is MGHRA and CDR2 is YSYEKL. There are 17 residues in the CDR3. The CDR3 region is CASSPLFTGRFADTQYF.

The chain recombines TRBV7-9 with TRBJ2-7; TCRdb designates TRBD1, a call that cannot be tested without DNA. Germline V CDR1 and CDR2: SEHNR, FQNEAQ (reference sequence). CDR3 size: 15 residues. The CDR3 sequence: CASSPEGTYSYEQYF.

The rearrangement uses TRBV6-5 and TRBJ2-7. Germline assignment: CDR1 MNHEY and CDR2 SVGAGI. The CDR3 length is 14 residues. This CDR3 reads CASSYKQSFYEQYF.

V usage is TRBV7-9 and J usage is TRBJ2-1; the D gene TCRdb calls, TRBD1, cannot be checked with no DNA. Germline CDR1 SEHNR, CDR2 FQNEAQ (reference sequence). This CDR3 is 14 amino acids long. Here the CDR3 reads CASSLDRAYNEQFF. The full variable domain, completed using reference TRBV7-9 and TRBJ2-1, is DTGVSQNPRHKITKRGQNVTFRCDPISEHNRLYWYRQTLGQGPEFLTYFQNEAQLEKSRLLSDRFSAERPKGSFSTLEIQRTEQGDSAMYLCASSLDRAYNEQFFGPGTRLTVL.

V and J are TRBV7-9 and TRBJ1-1. The V gene's germline CDR1 is SEHNR and CDR2 FQNEAQ (reference sequence). This CDR3 has 13 residues. CDR3 sequence reads: CASSSPAGTEAFF.

The chain combines TRBV10-3 with TRBJ2-5; TCRdb's assignment of TRBD2 cannot be checked, as there is no DNA. Germline V gene lookup returns CDR1 ENHRY and CDR2 SYGVKD. The CDR3 sequence is 18 residues long. CDR3 in amino acids: CTISEEGTSGGVKETQYF.

The rearrangement uses TRBV2 and TRBJ1-2. Germline V gene lookup returns CDR1 SNHLY and CDR2 FYNNEI. The CDR3 length is 13 residues. CDR3 sequence reads: CASKEGANYGYTF.

The chain is built from TRBV29-1 and TRBJ2-7; TCRdb outputs TRBD1, but without DNA this stays unchecked. This CDR3 is built from 14 residues. The germline CDR1 and CDR2 sequences are SQVTM and ANQGSEA. CDR3 in amino acids: CSVEGGWGINEQYF.

The CDR3 spells CASSGLNAKNIQYF. The chain carries TRBV27 and TRBJ2-4. Germline-derived CDR1 and CDR2 are MNHEY and SMNVEV (reference sequence). The CDR3 sequence is 14 residues long.

This chain connects TRBV5-4 to TRBJ2-3; TCRdb's D call, TRBD1, is unchecked because there is no DNA. The CDR3 is made up of 19 amino acids. From germline, CDR1 is SGHNT and CDR2 YYREEE (reference sequence). This CDR3 is CASRPPPSPQGAAADTQYF. Full variable domain (rest looked up from reference TRBV5-4 and TRBJ2-3): ETGVTQSPTHLIKTRGQQVTLRCSSQSGHNTVSWYQQALGQGPQFIFQYYREEENGRGNFPPRFSGLQFPNYSSELNVNALELDDSALYLCASRPPPSPQGAAADTQYFGPGTRLTVL.